This T cell receptor beta chain came from a study of blood T cell repertoires in COVID-19. Study-level background: Material from acute and convalescent COVID-19 was sourced from the United States, Italy and Spain. PBMCs, B-cell-depleted T cells, or T cells were the source of the cDNA or gDNA that made up the material.

Trimming shortened V by 3 bases and J by 0 bases, and 17 bases separated the two germline ends. The germline V gene encodes CDR1 SGDLS and CDR2 YYNGEE. The CDR3 is 17 residues long. Per the study methods: Reference gene primer amplification gave estimated nucleated cell counts. Sequencing was performed with immunoSEQ multiplex PCR; in TCRdb, only in-frame clones are kept and a portion is missing. V, J and clone size are taken as reported in that table, and D and trimming were inferred from the DNA itself. Of some 120,000 clones in the sample, about 83% are singletons; the top ten hold about 3.9%. The V call is TRBV9, the J call TRBJ2-3, with a tentative D call TRBD2 (6 bases). Sequencing used peripheral blood. This receptor was obtained from a man in his fifties or sixties with acute or convalescent COVID-19. This CDR3 is CASSAPGVAESTDTQYF. CDR3 coding DNA: TGTGCCAGCAGCGCCCCGGGCGTAGCGGAAAGCACAGATACGCAGTATTTT.